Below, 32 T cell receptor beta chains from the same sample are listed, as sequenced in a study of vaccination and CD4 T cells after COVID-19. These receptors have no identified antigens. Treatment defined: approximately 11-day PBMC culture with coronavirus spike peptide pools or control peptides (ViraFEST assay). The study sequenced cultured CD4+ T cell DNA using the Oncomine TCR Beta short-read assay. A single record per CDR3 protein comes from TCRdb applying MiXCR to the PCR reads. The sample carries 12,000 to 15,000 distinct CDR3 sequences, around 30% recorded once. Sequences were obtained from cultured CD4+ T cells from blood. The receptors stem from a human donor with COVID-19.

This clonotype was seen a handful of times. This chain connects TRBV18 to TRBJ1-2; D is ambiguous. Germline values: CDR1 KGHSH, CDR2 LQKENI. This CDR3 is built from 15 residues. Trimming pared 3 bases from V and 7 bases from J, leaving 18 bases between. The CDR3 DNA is TGTGCCAGCTCACCGATTTCGGAGGGAGCGGGTGGCTACACCTTC. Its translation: CASSPISEGAGGYTF.

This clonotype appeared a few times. The CDR3 DNA follows: TGTGCCAGCTCACCCGTGGTTGATACGCAGTATTTT. Its protein is CASSPVVDTQYF. This chain connects TRBV18 to TRBJ2-3; no definite D call. V shed 3 bases and J shed 6 bases, with 7 bases lying between them. Germline assignment: CDR1 KGHSH and CDR2 LQKENI. The CDR3 covers 12 residues.

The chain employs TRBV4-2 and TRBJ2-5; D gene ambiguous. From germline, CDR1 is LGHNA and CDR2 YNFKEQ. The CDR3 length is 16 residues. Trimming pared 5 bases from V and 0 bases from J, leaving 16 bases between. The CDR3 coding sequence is TGTGCCAGCAGCGCTTCGCAGGCAGGAAACCAAGAGACCCAGTACTTC. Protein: CASSASQAGNQETQYF.

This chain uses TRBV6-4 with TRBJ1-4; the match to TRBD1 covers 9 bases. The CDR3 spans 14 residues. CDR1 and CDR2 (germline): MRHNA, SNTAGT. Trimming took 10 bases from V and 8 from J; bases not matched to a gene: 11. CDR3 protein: CAIGPGQGDEKLFF. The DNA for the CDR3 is TGTGCCATCGGTCCGGGACAGGGTGACGAAAAACTGTTTTTT.

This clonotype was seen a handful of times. Here the CDR3 DNA reads TGTGCCAGCAGCTTGGCCGGGCGGGGCAACGGGGAGCTGTTTTTT. It translates to CASSLAGRGNGELFF. V and J are TRBV5-4 and TRBJ2-2; D perhaps matches TRBD2 (6 bases). The V gene lost 0 bases and the J gene lost 7 bases, with 13 bases spanning the gap. Germline CDR1 and CDR2: SGHNT and YYREEE (reference sequence). The CDR3 is 15 residues long.

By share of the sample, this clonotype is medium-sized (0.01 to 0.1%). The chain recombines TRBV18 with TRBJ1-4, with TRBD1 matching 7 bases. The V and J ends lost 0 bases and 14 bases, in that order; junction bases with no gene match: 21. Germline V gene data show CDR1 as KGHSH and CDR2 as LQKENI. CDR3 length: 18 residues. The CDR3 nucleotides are TGTGCCAGCTCACCACCGGCGTTGTTCAGGGGGGGCCCTAATCTCCTGTTTTTT. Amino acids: CASSPPALFRGGPNLLFF.

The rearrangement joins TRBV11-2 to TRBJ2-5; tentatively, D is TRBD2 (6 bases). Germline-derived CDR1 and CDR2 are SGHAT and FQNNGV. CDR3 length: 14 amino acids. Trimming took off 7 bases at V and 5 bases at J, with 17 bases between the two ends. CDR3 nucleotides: TGTGCCAGCACCGGGACTTCCACGGGGGAGACCCAGTACTTC. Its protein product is CASTGTSTGETQYF.

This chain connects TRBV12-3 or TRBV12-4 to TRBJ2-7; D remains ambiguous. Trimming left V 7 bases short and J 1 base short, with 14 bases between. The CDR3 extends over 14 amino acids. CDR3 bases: TGTGCCAGCAAATTGGGTCGGCAGTCCTACGAGCAGTACTTC. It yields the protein CASKLGRQSYEQYF.

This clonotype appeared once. The CDR3 is CASGFKETQYF. DNA of the CDR3: TGTGCCAGCGGATTTAAAGAGACCCAGTACTTC. J is TRBJ2-5 and V is TRBV9, with D unclear. Germline loops: CDR1 SGDLS, CDR2 YYNGEE. V lost 7 bases and J 3 bases, leaving 7 bases between the germline ends. The CDR3 consists of 11 residues.

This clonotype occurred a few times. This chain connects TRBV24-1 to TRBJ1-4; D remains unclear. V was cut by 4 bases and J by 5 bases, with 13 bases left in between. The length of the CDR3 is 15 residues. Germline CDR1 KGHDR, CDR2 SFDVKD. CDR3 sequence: CATSDATAENEKLFF. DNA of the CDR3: TGTGCCACCAGTGACGCGACGGCCGAAAATGAAAAACTGTTTTTT.

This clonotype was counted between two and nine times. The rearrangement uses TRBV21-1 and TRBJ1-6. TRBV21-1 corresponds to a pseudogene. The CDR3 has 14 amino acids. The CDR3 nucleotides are TGTGCCAGCAGCAGGGCAGACATTAATTCACCCCTCCACTTT. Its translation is CASSRADINSPLHF.

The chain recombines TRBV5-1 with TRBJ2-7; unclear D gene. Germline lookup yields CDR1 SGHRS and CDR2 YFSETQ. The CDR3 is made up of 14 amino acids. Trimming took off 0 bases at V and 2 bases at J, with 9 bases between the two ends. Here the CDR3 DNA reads TGCGCCAGCAGCTTGGATGGCAGTCCCTACGAGCAGTACTTC. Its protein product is CASSLDGSPYEQYF. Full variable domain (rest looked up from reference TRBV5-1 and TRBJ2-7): KAGVTQTPRYLIKTRGQQVTLSCSPISGHRSVSWYQQTPGQGLQFLFEYFSETQRNKGNFPGRFSGRQFSNSRSEMNVSTLELGDSALYLCASSLDGSPYEQYFGPGTRLTVT.

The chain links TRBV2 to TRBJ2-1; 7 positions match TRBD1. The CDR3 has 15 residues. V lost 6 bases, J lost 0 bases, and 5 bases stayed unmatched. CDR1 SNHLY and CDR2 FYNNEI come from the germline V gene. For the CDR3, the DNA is TGTGCCAGCAGCGAGACAGGGTCCTCCTACAATGAGCAGTTCTTC. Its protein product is CASSETGSSYNEQFF.

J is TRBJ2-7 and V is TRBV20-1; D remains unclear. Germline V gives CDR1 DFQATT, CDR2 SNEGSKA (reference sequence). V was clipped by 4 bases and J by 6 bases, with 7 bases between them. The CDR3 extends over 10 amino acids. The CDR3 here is CSATSGEQYF. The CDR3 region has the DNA TGCAGTGCTACGTCGGGCGAGCAGTACTTC.

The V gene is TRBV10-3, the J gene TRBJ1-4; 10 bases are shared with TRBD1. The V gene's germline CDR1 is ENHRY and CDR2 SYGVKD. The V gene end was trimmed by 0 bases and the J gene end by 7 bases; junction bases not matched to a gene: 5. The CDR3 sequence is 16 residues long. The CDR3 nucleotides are TGTGCCATCAGTGAGTCCGGACAGGGGGACTCTGAAAAACTGTTTTTT. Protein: CAISESGQGDSEKLFF.

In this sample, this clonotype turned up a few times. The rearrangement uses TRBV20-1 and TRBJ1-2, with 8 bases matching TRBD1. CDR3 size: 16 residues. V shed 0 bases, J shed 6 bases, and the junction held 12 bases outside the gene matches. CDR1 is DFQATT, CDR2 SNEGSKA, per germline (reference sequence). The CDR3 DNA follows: TGCAGTGCTAGAGATGGTGCAGGGGGCGAAAGGAATGGCTACACCTTC. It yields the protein CSARDGAGGERNGYTF.

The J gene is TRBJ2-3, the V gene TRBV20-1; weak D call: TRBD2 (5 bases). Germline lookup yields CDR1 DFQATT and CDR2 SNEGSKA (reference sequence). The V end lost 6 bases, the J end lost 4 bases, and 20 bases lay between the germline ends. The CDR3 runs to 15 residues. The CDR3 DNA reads TGCAGTGCCGCCATACTAGGAAGATCGGCAGATACGCAGTATTTT. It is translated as CSAAILGRSADTQYF.

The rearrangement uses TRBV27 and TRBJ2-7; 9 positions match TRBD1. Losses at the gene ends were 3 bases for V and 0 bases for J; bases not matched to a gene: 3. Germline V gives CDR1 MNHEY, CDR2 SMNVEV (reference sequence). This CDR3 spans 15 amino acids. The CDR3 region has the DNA TGTGCCAGCAGTTTGCTGGGACAGGGCTCCTACGAGCAGTACTTC. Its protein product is CASSLLGQGSYEQYF.

The CDR3 nucleotides read TGTGCCAGCAGTGAATGGGCGGCCCTTTTGAACACTGAAGCTTTCTTT. Translation gives CASSEWAALLNTEAFF. The gene calls are TRBV6-1 and TRBJ1-1; no definite D call. CDR3 size: 16 residues. Trimming left V 2 bases short and J 0 bases short, with 13 bases between. CDR1 and CDR2 from the germline V gene are MNHNS and SASEGT.

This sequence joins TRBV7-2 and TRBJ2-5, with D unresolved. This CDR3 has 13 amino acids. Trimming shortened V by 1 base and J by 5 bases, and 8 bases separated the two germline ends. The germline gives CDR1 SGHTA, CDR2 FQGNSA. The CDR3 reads CASSLELKETQYF. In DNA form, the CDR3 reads TGTGCCAGCAGCTTAGAACTAAAGGAGACCCAGTACTTC.

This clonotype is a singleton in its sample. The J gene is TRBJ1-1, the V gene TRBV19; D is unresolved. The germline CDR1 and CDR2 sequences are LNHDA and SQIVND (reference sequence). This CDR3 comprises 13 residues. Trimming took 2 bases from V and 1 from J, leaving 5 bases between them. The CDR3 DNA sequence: TGTGCCAGTAGTATAAAAGAGAACACTGAAGCTTTCTTT. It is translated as CASSIKENTEAFF.

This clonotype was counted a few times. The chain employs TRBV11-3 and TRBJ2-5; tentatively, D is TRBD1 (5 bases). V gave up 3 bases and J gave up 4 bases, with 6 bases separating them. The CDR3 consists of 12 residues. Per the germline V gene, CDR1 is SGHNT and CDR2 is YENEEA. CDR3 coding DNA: TGTGCCAGCAGCTTCAGGGCAGAGACCCAGTACTTC. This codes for CASSFRAETQYF. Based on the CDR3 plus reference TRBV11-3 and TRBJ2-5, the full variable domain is EAGVVQSPRYKIIEKKQPVAFWCNPISGHNTLYWYLQNLGQGPELLIRYENEEAVDDSQLPKDRFSAERLKGVDSTLKIQPAELGDSAVYLCASSFRAETQYFGPGTRLLVL.

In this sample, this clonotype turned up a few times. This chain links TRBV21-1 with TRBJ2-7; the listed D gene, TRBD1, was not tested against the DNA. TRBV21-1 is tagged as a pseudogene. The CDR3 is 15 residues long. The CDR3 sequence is CASSKVAGGRDEQYF. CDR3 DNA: TGTGCCAGCAGCAAAGTGGCGGGGGGGCGCGACGAGCAGTACTTC.

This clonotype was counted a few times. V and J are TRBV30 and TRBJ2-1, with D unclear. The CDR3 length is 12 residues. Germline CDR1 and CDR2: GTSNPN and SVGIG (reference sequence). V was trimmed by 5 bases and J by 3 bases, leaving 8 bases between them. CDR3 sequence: CAWQTDYNEQFF. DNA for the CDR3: TGTGCCTGGCAGACGGACTACAATGAGCAGTTCTTC. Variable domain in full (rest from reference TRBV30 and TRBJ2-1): SQTIHQWPATLVQPVGSPLSLECTVEGTSNPNLYWYRQAAGRGLQLLFYSVGIGQISSEVPQNLSASRPQDRQFILSSKKLLLSDSGFYLCAWQTDYNEQFFGPGTRLTVL.

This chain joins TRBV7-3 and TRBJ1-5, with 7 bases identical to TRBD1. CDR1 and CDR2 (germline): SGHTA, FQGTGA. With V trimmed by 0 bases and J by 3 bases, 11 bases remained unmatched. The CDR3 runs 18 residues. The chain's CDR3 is CASSLTTGWMGNNQPQHF. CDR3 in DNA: TGTGCCAGCAGCTTAACGACAGGGTGGATGGGAAACAATCAGCCCCAGCATTTT.

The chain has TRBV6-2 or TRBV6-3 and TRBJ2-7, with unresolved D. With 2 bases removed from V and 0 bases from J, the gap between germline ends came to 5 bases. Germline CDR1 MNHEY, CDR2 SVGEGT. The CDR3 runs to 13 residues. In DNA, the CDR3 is TGTGCCAGCAGTTACGCGAGCTCCTACGAGCAGTACTTC. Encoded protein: CASSYASSYEQYF.

CDR3 region: CASSLSRVSGYTF. Here the CDR3 DNA reads TGTGCCAGCAGCTTATCCAGGGTCAGTGGCTACACCTTC. The chain couples TRBV7-2 to TRBJ1-2; a weak D match, TRBD1 (5 bases). CDR1 SGHTA and CDR2 FQGNSA come from the germline V gene. There are 13 residues in the CDR3. Trimming cost V 2 bases and J 7 bases, with 11 bases left between them. Full variable domain (outside the CDR3, taken from reference TRBV7-2 and TRBJ1-2): GAGVSQSPSNKVTEKGKDVELRCDPISGHTALYWYRQSLGQGLEFLIYFQGNSAPDKSGLPSDRFSAERTGGSVSTLTIQRTQQEDSAVYLCASSLSRVSGYTFGSGTRLTVV.

The CDR3 protein is CAISERETGDGYGYTF. CDR3 sequence (DNA): TGTGCCATCAGTGAGCGGGAGACAGGGGATGGCTATGGCTACACCTTC. V gene TRBV10-3 combines with J gene TRBJ1-2; 8 positions match TRBD1. This CDR3 region has 16 residues. The V segment lost 2 bases and the J segment 4 bases; nucleotides outside the gene matches: 9. Looked up from germline, CDR1 is ENHRY and CDR2 is SYGVKD.

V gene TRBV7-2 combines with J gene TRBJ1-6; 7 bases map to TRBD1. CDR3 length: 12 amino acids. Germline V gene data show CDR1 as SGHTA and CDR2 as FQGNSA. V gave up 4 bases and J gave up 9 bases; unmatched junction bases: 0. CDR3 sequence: CASSYRGSPLHF. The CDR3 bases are TGTGCCAGCAGCTACAGGGGTTCACCCCTCCACTTT.

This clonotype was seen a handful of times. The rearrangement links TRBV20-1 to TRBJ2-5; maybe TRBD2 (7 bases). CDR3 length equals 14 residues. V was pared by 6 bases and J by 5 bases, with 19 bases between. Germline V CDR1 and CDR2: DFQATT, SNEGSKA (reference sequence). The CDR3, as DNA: TGCAGTGCCCAAGAGAGTAGGGGGGGGGAGACCCAGTACTTC. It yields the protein CSAQESRGGETQYF.

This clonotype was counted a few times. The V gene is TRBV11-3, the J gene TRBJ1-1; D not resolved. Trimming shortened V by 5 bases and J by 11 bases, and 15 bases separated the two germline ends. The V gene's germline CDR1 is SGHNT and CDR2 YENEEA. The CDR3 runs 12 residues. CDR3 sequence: CASSGTASAAFF. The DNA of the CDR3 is TGTGCCAGCAGCGGTACAGCGAGCGCGGCTTTCTTT.

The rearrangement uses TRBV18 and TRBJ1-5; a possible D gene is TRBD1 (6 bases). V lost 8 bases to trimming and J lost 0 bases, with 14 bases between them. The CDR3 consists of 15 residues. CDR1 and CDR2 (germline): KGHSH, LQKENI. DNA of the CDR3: TGTGCCAGCACTGGACAGCCGAATAGCAATCAGCCCCAGCATTTT. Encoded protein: CASTGQPNSNQPQHF.